The clone carrying this TCR beta chain was picked up many times. The antigen remains unidentified. The sample belongs to a study of early T cells in non-severe SARS-CoV-2 infection. Looking at the study overall: Bulk RNA taken from unsorted whole blood was sequenced, leaving chains unpaired. Findings of the study overall: Clonotype matching in VDJdb favored anti-spike CD8 responses and did not capture private and CD4 specificities.

Individual cDNA molecules were tagged with unique molecular identifiers. One entry per CDR3 protein results from TCRdb running MiXCR on the 5' RACE reads. The repertoire has about 83,000 distinct CDR3 sequences, over 9.5% of them found once; the top ten carry roughly 8%. The CDR3 totals 18 residues. V gave up 1 base and J gave up 4 bases; unmatched junction bases: 9. CDR1 and CDR2 from the germline V gene are SGHNT and YYREEE (reference sequence). The chain carries TRBV5-4 and TRBJ2-7; 15 nucleotides match TRBD2. The sequencing here drew on whole blood, taken at baseline. The TCR comes from an adult who was a healthcare worker with PCR-confirmed SARS-CoV-2 infection or an uninfected control (not recorded which). The CDR3 sequence is CASSLSGLAGGPGYEQYF. The CDR3 nucleotides read TGTGCCAGCAGCTTGAGCGGACTAGCGGGAGGGCCGGGGTACGAGCAGTACTTC.